This TCR beta chain was identified during a study of cytomegalovirus exposure and HLA in healthy donors (TCRdb year 2017). Study-wide context: An earlier analysis of some 620 of the donors reported about 280 Gb of sequence data and some 110 million unique TCR beta sequences obtained from around 180 million T cells. The study was designed to test whether signatures of past pathogen exposure could be identified by cataloging public T cell receptors. Every discovery cohort repertoire had been produced on one sequencing platform. The number of donors typed differed by locus, with roughly 620-630 for A, B, C, DRB1 and DQB1, 522 for DQA1, 600 to 610 for DPA1, and roughly 450 for DPB1. Five DR-DQ haplotypes were handled as single units for association and clustering, since linkage in the cohort was strong. An early release that covered roughly 600 HLA-typed donors contained approximately 300 gigabases of sequencing data and about 84 million unique TCR sequences. A later genetic analysis used genome-wide SNP genotypes for about three fifths of the roughly 700 donors, treating that subset as a discovery cohort. The study combined high-throughput TCR immunosequencing, statistical association of individual TCRs with disease status, and machine learning to predict cytomegalovirus infection status. The study used immunosequencing to profile the T cell repertoires of 666 subjects and linked those repertoires to cytomegalovirus serostatus. The later analysis used no new phenotypic data to find candidate immune exposures, relying instead on TCR beta sequences and their occurrence across donors. The genetic ancestry cluster associated with self-reported Caucasian donors included approximately 85% of the 300 to 400 genotyped donors. Along with the approximately 700-subject first cohort, a separate validation cohort of over a hundred different subjects was used. To study patterns of TCR occurrence, a later analysis re-analyzed previously published TCR beta repertoires from 600 to 750 donors and added high-resolution HLA genotyping. On average, roughly 240,000 unique TCR beta nucleotide sequences were sequenced per donor among 350 to 400 genotyped donors of the cohort, with 15% to 20% of those sequences being non-productive. Class I and class II HLA loci were covered by the typing at four-digit resolution. To decide whether each TCR beta V gene segment behaved as functional or pseudogenic, an earlier analysis of approximately 620 of the donors relied on high-throughput TCR beta sequencing. Donor age, sex, ethnicity and CMV serostatus were collected together with the repertoire data.

Library creation used the immunoSEQ multiplex PCR assay. The multiplex PCR relied on a mix of 60 forward primers for TCR Vbeta segments and 13 reverse primers for TCR Jbeta segments. Amplification of the CDR3 region of rearranged TCR beta genes was performed with a multiplex PCR assay on genomic DNA. The amplified TCR beta libraries were sequenced on the Illumina HiSeq System as 87-base-pair reads. The original methods were these. A later analysis tallied about 77 million unique TCR beta chains across the roughly 610 repertoires, and approximately 12 million of those chains were shared by two or more donors. Raw reads were error-corrected and collapsed into unique sequences by a nearest-neighbor algorithm in which closely related sequences were merged to remove PCR and sequencing errors. Alignment of CDR3 sequences to IMGT reference sequences was used to assign V, D and J gene segments. Each retained sequence needed at least a six-nucleotide match to both a V gene segment and a J gene segment. A rearrangement was called productive if the CDR3 had no stop codons and remained in frame with V and J, and every other rearrangement was called non-productive. CDR3 was defined according to IMGT convention as the region running from the second conserved V-encoded cysteine to the conserved J-encoded phenylalanine. In an earlier analysis of around 540 of the donors, sequences lacking an unambiguous match to a single V gene segment were excluded. An earlier analysis of some 610 of the donors called V segments functional above 56.7% productive rearrangements and segregating when the between-donor standard deviation exceeded 5%. A statistical classification framework was built for diagnosing cytomegalovirus status from the catalog of TCR beta chain sequences. A later analysis assigned V and J genes by comparing TCR nucleotide sequences with IMGT/GENE-DB human TR gene sequences. A later analysis assigned CDR3 sequences and most-parsimonious VDJ recombination scenarios with the TCRdist pipeline. A later analysis defined each TCR beta chain by its CDR3 amino acid sequence plus V-gene family, and excluded reads lacking a unique V-gene family. To address suspected cross-contamination and a sequencing artifact, a later analysis removed over 500 highly shared, low-generation-probability nucleotide sequences. In a later analysis, a clonal expansion index was calculated for each public chain from normalized within-repertoire ranks of inferred template counts. In a later analysis, generation probabilities were computed using a VDJ recombination model fitted to out-of-frame rearrangements, and the results were checked against IGoR. In a later analysis, hypergeometric tests were used to score TCR-TCR, TCR-HLA and TCR-CMV co-occurrence, with a repertoire-size bias correction applied to TCR pairs. False discovery rates were estimated in a later analysis by permuting HLA or CMV assignments 20 times. A later analysis grouped co-occurring TCRs with DBSCAN, adding TCRdist sequence similarity when clustering within HLA-allele-positive subsets. For co-occurrence clustering, repertoires with fewer than 30,000 or more than 120,000 public chains were excluded, along with roughly 5 repertoires with anomalous nucleotide sharing. Drawn from immuneACCESS, this table holds only the in-frame rearrangements with V and J called that TCRdb kept. Clones are partly lost; checked studies trace under half to an unresolved V gene and leave the rest unexplained. V, J and clone size were drawn from that table, and D and trimming were deduced from the DNA. Here the sample has roughly 230,000 clones; around 90% occur a single time. The ten largest clones add up to about 1.7% of the sample.

The cohort consisted of 600 to 700 healthy bone marrow donors. Cohort members were all nominally healthy when sampled, although unrecorded immune exposures were likely present. The donor tested CMV seronegative, placing the donor among the roughly 400 seronegative members of the cohort. A peripheral blood sample was collected from each donor, and TCR beta sequencing was performed on peripheral blood mononuclear cells. Genomic DNA was extracted from the blood cell samples with the Qiagen DNeasy Blood Extraction Kit. CDR1 is given as KGHSH and CDR2 as LQKENI, both from the germline V gene. Trimming takes 5 bases off V and 5 bases off J; junction bases not matched to a gene: 5. The CDR3 has 15 amino acids, counting the end cysteine and phenylalanine. Of all the DNA, just the CDR3 is kept, 45 bases in frame from base 1. Here is what the overall study found, with its caveats: The study gave a list of 150 to 200 TCR beta chains associated with cytomegalovirus. Correlated functional status among segregating V segments might be attributable to linkage disequilibrium, but an unknown experimental factor could not be ruled out. A later analysis found that TCR association rates varied across HLA loci, with DRB1 alleles showing the most associated TCRs and HLA-C alleles the fewest. According to a later genetic analysis, donors in an Asian-associated ancestry cluster had fewer N-insertions in productive TCRs than the approximately 710-donor mean. Most TCR sequences were seen in very few donors, while some public TCRs were found in many individuals. In a later analysis, HLA-associated TCR beta chains were found to be more clonally expanded and to have lower generation probabilities than equally common non-associated chains. Some IMGT-functional V segments, including TRBV6-2 and TRBV6-3, could not be told apart with the 87-base-pair reads, so those segments were excluded. At a false discovery rate of 0.05, a later analysis linked around 17,000 TCR beta sequences to specific HLA alleles. According to a later analysis, most CMV-associated TCR beta chains appeared to be HLA-restricted, and the HLA associations seemed to be driven largely by CMV exposure. In vitro tests confirmed that a few of the cytomegalovirus-associated TCR beta chains recognize cytomegalovirus antigens. A group of highly shared sequence variants was considered likely to be a technical artifact of the sequencing pipeline. The classifier was reported to diagnose cytomegalovirus status with high specificity and sensitivity in both the original and validation cohorts. Because some donors lacked HLA typing at each locus, the association tests relied only on the typed subset. V-gene and J-gene trimming of TCR beta chains was associated with a missense DCLRE1C variant in a later genetic analysis, and the association was replicated in an independent cohort. CMV serostatus was the only immune exposure information available for the cohort. The authors suggested that the approach could potentially be extended to other disease states and immunological phenotypes. Because counts were too low, approximately 15 rarely observed V segments, including chromosome 9 orphons, were excluded from the earlier analysis of under 650 of the donors. Presence/absence analyses assumed roughly uniform sequencing depth across donors, an assumption that may not hold. A later analysis reported that several top co-occurrence clusters appeared linked to parvovirus B19, influenza, CMV and Epstein-Barr virus. A further reported finding was that TCR beta sequences accurately predicted the HLA-A and HLA-B alleles for most subjects in the first cohort. In an earlier analysis of roughly 500 of the donors, most TCR beta V segments appeared in productive rearrangements about 87% or about 30% of the time, broadly matching IMGT annotations. Only TCR beta chains were sequenced in this cohort, and the absence of alpha or paired-chain data limited detectable features. Strong co-occurrence of HLA alleles, especially DR and DQ, made assigning TCR associations to individual alleles difficult.

For this clone: It lacks a known antigen. The record has no base qualities; no much larger clone is one base away.

This receptor chain uses TRBV18 and TRBJ2-1; 11 central bases correspond to TRBD2. The sequenced sample was PBMCs. The sequence was collected from a girl aged 2 to 10 in good health and CMV-seronegative. The DNA is TGTGCCAGCTCATCGGGACTAGCGGTGAACAATGAGCAGTTCTTC. This is translated as CASSSGLAVNNEQFF. The variable domain in full, with residues beyond the CDR3 obtained from the reference TRBV18 and TRBJ2-1 genes, is NAGVMQNPRHLVRRRGQEARLRCSPMKGHSHVYWYRQLPEEGLKFMVYLQKENIIDESGMPKERFSAEFPKEGPSILRIQQVVRGDSAAYFCASSSGLAVNNEQFFGPGTRLTVL.